The 31 T cell receptor beta chains given below trace back to one sample, sequenced in a study of T cells after yellow fever vaccination. MiXCR, applied by TCRdb to the 5' RACE reads, yields one record per CDR3 protein. Here the sample spans around 310,000 distinct CDR3 sequences, around 3.9% being singletons. Material: PBMCs, obtained 5 days after the yellow fever booster vaccination. The receptor source for this set is a man aged 18 to 30 who received the YFV17D yellow fever vaccine.

Many counts were recorded for this clonotype. V usage is TRBV7-3 and J usage is TRBJ2-3; TRBD2 aligns across 7 bases. CDR3 length equals 14 residues. Trimming cost V 3 bases and J 5 bases; bases outside gene matches: 5. Germline-derived CDR1 and CDR2 are SGHTA and FQGTGA. CDR3 sequence reads: CASSLAAGVDTQYF. The CDR3 DNA is TGTGCCAGCAGCTTGGCTGCGGGGGTAGATACGCAGTATTTT.

This clonotype was counted only a few times. The chain carries TRBV7-2 and TRBJ2-7; D not resolved. The CDR3 spans 14 residues. V lost 1 base, J lost 2 bases, and 9 bases lay in between. Germline CDR1 is SGHTA and CDR2 is FQGNSA. The CDR3 is CASSLVAQAYEQYF. For the CDR3, the DNA is TGTGCCAGCAGCTTAGTTGCTCAGGCCTACGAGCAGTACTTC. Full variable domain (remainder filled in from reference TRBV7-2 and TRBJ2-7): GAGVSQSPSNKVTEKGKDVELRCDPISGHTALYWYRQSLGQGLEFLIYFQGNSAPDKSGLPSDRFSAERTGGSVSTLTIQRTQQEDSAVYLCASSLVAQAYEQYFGPGTRLTVT.

The CDR3 sequence: CASWAANTGELFF. The CDR3 region has the DNA TGTGCCAGCTGGGCAGCTAACACCGGGGAGCTGTTTTTT. The rearrangement links TRBV12-3 or TRBV12-4 to TRBJ2-2; D is uncertain. The CDR3 runs 13 residues. V was clipped by 8 bases and J by 2 bases, with 9 bases between them.

This clonotype was picked up many times. The gene calls are TRBV12-3 or TRBV12-4 and TRBJ2-2, with D unresolved. Trimming removed 3 bases from V and 8 bases from J, with 4 bases in between. The CDR3 is 11 amino acids. The CDR3 DNA sequence: TGTGCCAGCAGTTTTTCTGGGGAGCTGTTTTTT. As protein: CASSFSGELFF.

This clonotype was seen only a few times. This chain connects TRBV5-1 to TRBJ1-1; unclear D gene. The germline V gene encodes CDR1 SGHRS and CDR2 YFSETQ. V shed 7 bases and J shed 0 bases, with 10 bases lying between them. The CDR3 extends over 13 amino acids. The CDR3 DNA is TGCGCCAGCCGAGGGCGGATGAACACTGAAGCTTTCTTT. Its translation is CASRGRMNTEAFF.

The chain is built from TRBV11-2 and TRBJ2-3; D unclear. Looked up from germline, CDR1 is SGHAT and CDR2 is FQNNGV. The CDR3 totals 14 residues. The V end was cut by 4 bases, the J end by 2 bases, with 10 bases between. Here the CDR3 DNA reads TGTGCCAGCAGCTCCCCTGGGCCCACAGATACGCAGTATTTT. This encodes CASSSPGPTDTQYF.

The chain uses TRBV20-1 and TRBJ2-5; TRBD1 agrees at 7 bases. The CDR3 runs to 14 residues. Germline CDR1 reads DFQATT; CDR2 reads SNEGSKA (reference sequence). V lost 5 bases and J lost 5; bases outside the gene matches: 11. CDR3 residues: CSASSSTGVETQYF. The CDR3 bases are TGCAGTGCTTCCTCATCAACAGGGGTGGAGACCCAGTACTTC.

About this clonotype: This is likely a read error, given that the CDR3 carries no conserved phenylalanine or tryptophan at its end. The DNA is omitted, as the CDR3 cannot be located on it reliably, and the CDR3 follows TCRdb's listing. The rearrangement uses TRBV27 and TRBJ2-7; TRBD1 was called by the table and not checked on the DNA. CDR1 and CDR2 (germline): MNHEY, SMNVEV (reference sequence). Both ends counted, the CDR3 spans 13 residues. CDR3 loop: CASRRSPAGTDYI.

This clonotype was observed many times. The V call is TRBV20-1, the J call TRBJ1-1, with a tentative D call TRBD1 (6 bases). The CDR3 runs 13 residues. The V end lost 6 bases, the J end lost 4 bases, and 15 bases lay between the germline ends. CDR1 and CDR2 from the germline V gene are DFQATT and SNEGSKA (reference sequence). The CDR3 protein is CSAKRKQGTEAFF. DNA of the CDR3: TGCAGTGCAAAAAGGAAACAGGGCACTGAAGCTTTCTTT.

This clonotype has a handful of counts. The V call is TRBV11-2, the J call TRBJ2-7; weak D call: TRBD2 (6 bases). CDR1 is SGHAT, CDR2 FQNNGV, per germline. V was pared by 4 bases and J by 2 bases, with 18 bases between. The length of the CDR3 is 16 residues. The CDR3 region has the DNA TGTGCCAGCAGCTCCGGAGGGGAGAATCCGACCTACGAGCAGTACGTC. As protein: CASSSGGENPTYEQYV.

This clonotype was seen many times. DNA for the CDR3: TGTGCCGGACACCGGGACGGGAACACTGAAGCTTTCTTT. It translates to CAGHRDGNTEAFF. This rearrangement joins TRBV6-2 or TRBV6-3 to TRBJ1-1; D is perhaps TRBD1 (5 bases). Looked up from germline, CDR1 is MNHEY and CDR2 is SVGEGT. With 11 bases removed from V and 1 base from J, the gap between germline ends came to 14 bases. The CDR3 spans 13 residues.

The table lists this clonotype with many counts. The chain recombines TRBV29-1 with TRBJ2-2; D unclear. This CDR3 contains 14 residues. Per the germline V gene, CDR1 is SQVTM and CDR2 is ANQGSEA. Trimming left V 6 bases short and J 1 base short, with 12 bases between. The CDR3 here is CSVEYNRNTGELFF. CDR3 DNA: TGCAGCGTAGAATACAATAGGAACACCGGGGAGCTGTTTTTT.

This clonotype was counted ten times or more. This rearrangement joins TRBV7-3 to TRBJ2-2; 9 bases are a match to TRBD1. CDR3 length equals 16 residues. The V and J ends lost 2 bases and 4 bases, in that order; junction bases with no gene match: 5. Germline values: CDR1 SGHTA, CDR2 FQGTGA. The CDR3 sequence: CASSLSGTGRTGELFF. CDR3 DNA: TGTGCCAGCAGCTTATCCGGGACAGGGCGCACCGGGGAGCTGTTTTTT.

This clonotype was detected many times. This chain links TRBV5-1 with TRBJ2-4, with D possibly being TRBD2 (6 bases). Trimming removed 0 bases at V and 6 bases at J, with 13 bases between. Per germline, CDR1 SGHRS and CDR2 YFSETQ. The CDR3 covers 15 residues. This CDR3 reads CASSLAGDLGNIQYF. Here the CDR3 DNA reads TGCGCCAGCAGCTTGGCGGGGGACCTGGGAAACATTCAGTACTTC. Drawing the rest from reference TRBV5-1 and TRBJ2-4, the complete variable domain is KAGVTQTPRYLIKTRGQQVTLSCSPISGHRSVSWYQQTPGQGLQFLFEYFSETQRNKGNFPGRFSGRQFSNSRSEMNVSTLELGDSALYLCASSLAGDLGNIQYFGAGTRLSVL.

This clonotype was counted at least ten times. J is TRBJ2-2 and V is TRBV11-2; TRBD2 might be the D (6 bases). Germline CDR1 SGHAT, CDR2 FQNNGV. There are 15 residues in the CDR3. V was shortened by 5 bases and J by 2 bases, with 12 bases between the two germline ends. The CDR3 protein is CASSRTSSNTGELFF. In DNA, the CDR3 is TGTGCCAGCAGCAGAACTAGCTCTAACACCGGGGAGCTGTTTTTT.

This clonotype was recorded at least ten times. V and J are TRBV5-1 and TRBJ1-1, with TRBD1 identical over 9 bases. CDR1 and CDR2 (germline): SGHRS, YFSETQ. The CDR3 runs 15 residues. V shed 3 bases and J 2 bases; nucleotides not matched to a gene: 5. CDR3 loop: CASSSYRGPNTEAFF. The CDR3 DNA sequence: TGCGCCAGCAGCTCGTACAGGGGGCCCAACACTGAAGCTTTCTTT.

This clonotype was detected many times. The J gene is TRBJ2-2, the V gene TRBV11-1; TRBD1 matches at 7 bases. After removal of 1 base from V and 1 base from J, the junction contained 3 bases not matched to a gene. The CDR3 runs to 16 residues. Germline values: CDR1 SGHAT, CDR2 FQDESV (reference sequence). The DNA of the CDR3 is TGTGCCAGCAGCTTAGAGGGGGCCTTGAACACCGGGGAGCTGTTTTTT. This encodes CASSLEGALNTGELFF.

This clonotype was recorded at least ten times. This chain joins TRBV7-3 and TRBJ2-1; D is unclear. The CDR3 is made up of 14 amino acids. Germline V gives CDR1 SGHTA, CDR2 FQGTGA. V dropped 1 base and J dropped 7 bases, with 11 bases sitting between them. In DNA form, the CDR3 reads TGTGCCAGCAGCTTAAGTCTCGATGCAAATGAGCAGTTCTTC. As protein: CASSLSLDANEQFF.

This sequence joins TRBV12-3 or TRBV12-4 and TRBJ2-1; D is perhaps TRBD2 (7 bases). CDR3 length equals 13 residues. V gave up 4 bases and J gave up 9 bases, with 13 bases separating them. The CDR3 loop reads CASSSIGGGEQFF. CDR3 DNA: TGTGCCAGCAGTTCTATAGGGGGGGGTGAGCAGTTCTTC.

Of note for this clonotype: The junction does not match germline at one end; this may be a read error. This chain uses TRBV10-3 with TRBJ2-5, with D perhaps assigned TRBD1 or TRBD2 (5 bases each). Germline lookup yields CDR1 ENHRY and CDR2 SYGVKD. The CDR3 is made up of 12 amino acids. In nucleotides, the CDR3 is TGTGCCATCAGTGAGTCAGGGGAGACCAAGTACTTC. The encoded protein is CAISESGETKYF.

The table lists this clonotype with a few counts. The chain couples TRBV12-3 or TRBV12-4 to TRBJ2-2; D is perhaps TRBD1 or TRBD2 (5 bases each). Trimming removed 10 bases from V and 0 bases from J, with 21 bases in between. The CDR3 has 17 amino acids. CDR3 loop: CATPEYGTFANTGELFF. The CDR3 DNA sequence: TGTGCCACCCCGGAATACGGGACCTTCGCGAACACCGGGGAGCTGTTTTTT.

This clonotype was seen a handful of times. This sequence joins TRBV20-1 and TRBJ2-3, with 7 nucleotides matching TRBD2. The CDR3 has 17 amino acids. V lost 0 bases, J lost 0 bases, and 9 bases stayed unmatched. Germline values: CDR1 DFQATT, CDR2 SNEGSKA (reference sequence). CDR3 amino acids: CSARDPRLAASTDTQYF. The CDR3 DNA reads as TGCAGTGCTAGAGATCCGCGGCTAGCGGCTAGCACAGATACGCAGTATTTT.

The gene calls are TRBV5-1 and TRBJ1-3, with no clear D. Germline assignment: CDR1 SGHRS and CDR2 YFSETQ. The ends were cut back, 4 bases at V and 0 bases at J, with 8 bases in the middle. The CDR3 has 14 residues. As DNA, the CDR3 is TGCGCCAGCAGCCCGAGCAACTCTGGAAACACCATATATTTT. Translation: CASSPSNSGNTIYF.

About this clonotype itself: This could be a read error, since a much larger clone is one nucleotide away. The V and J genes are TRBV7-8 and TRBJ1-6; D remains ambiguous. Germline V gene sequence: CDR1 SGHVS, CDR2 FQNEAQ. The length of the CDR3 is 16 residues. V lost 5 bases and J 0 bases, leaving 11 bases between the germline ends. In DNA form, the CDR3 reads TGTGCCAGCAGCCCCCCCGGGAGCTCCTATAATTCACCCCTCCACTTT. This sequence encodes CASSPPGSSYNSPLHF. The variable domain in full, with the rest retrieved from reference TRBV7-8 and TRBJ1-6, is GAGVSQSPRYKVAKRGQDVALRCDPISGHVSLFWYQQALGQGPEFLTYFQNEAQLDKSGLPSDRFFAERPEGSVSTLKIQRTQQEDSAVYLCASSPPGSSYNSPLHFGNGTRLTVT.

This chain uses TRBV10-3 with TRBJ1-1; possibly TRBD1 for D (6 bases). V shed 2 bases and J shed 3 bases, with 13 bases lying between them. There are 15 residues in the CDR3. Germline loops: CDR1 ENHRY, CDR2 SYGVKD. The CDR3 coding sequence is TGTGCCATCAGTGAGACAGGGTCTTTGGACACTGAAGCTTTCTTT. Encoded protein: CAISETGSLDTEAFF.

This clonotype was counted at least ten times. The V call is TRBV20-1, the J call TRBJ1-5; D is perhaps TRBD1 (5 bases). This CDR3 spans 13 amino acids. The V gene lost 3 bases and the J gene lost 7 bases, with 13 bases spanning the gap. Germline CDR1 reads DFQATT; CDR2 reads SNEGSKA (reference sequence). CDR3 region: CSASSRVGQPQHF. The DNA of the CDR3 is TGCAGTGCTAGTAGCAGGGTTGGGCAGCCCCAGCATTTT.

The table lists this clonotype with a few counts. The chain carries TRBV7-2 and TRBJ1-2, with 9 bases lining up with TRBD1. Trimming took 3 bases from V and 4 from J; bases not matched to a gene: 12. Germline CDR1 reads SGHTA; CDR2 reads FQGNSA. The CDR3 has 17 residues. DNA of the CDR3: TGTGCCAGCAGCTTCAGACCTCCGGACAGGGGCGCCTATGGCTACACCTTC. Its translation: CASSFRPPDRGAYGYTF.

The sample holds many counts of this clonotype. The CDR3 coding sequence is TGTGCCAGCCGGGCAGGGGAACAAGAGACCCAGTACTTC. Its translation: CASRAGEQETQYF. V is TRBV11-2 and J is TRBJ2-5, with D possibly matching TRBD1 (6 bases). This CDR3 has 13 residues. V gave up 8 bases and J gave up 2 bases, with 12 bases separating them. Germline loops: CDR1 SGHAT, CDR2 FQNNGV.

The genes are TRBV11-2 and TRBJ2-5; the D is unclear. Germline CDR1 SGHAT, CDR2 FQNNGV. The CDR3 is made up of 12 amino acids. V was cut by 4 bases and J by 2 bases, with 5 bases left in between. The CDR3 spells CASSWKQETQYF. In DNA, the CDR3 is TGTGCCAGCAGCTGGAAACAAGAGACCCAGTACTTC.

This clonotype was recorded at least ten times. V usage is TRBV7-9 and J usage is TRBJ1-3; TRBD1 agrees at 10 bases. Germline V gene data show CDR1 as SEHNR and CDR2 as FQNEAQ (reference sequence). Trimming took 4 bases from V and 4 from J; bases not matched to a gene: 7. The CDR3 covers 16 residues. CDR3 residues: CASSSTGGASGNTIYF. DNA of the CDR3: TGTGCCAGCAGCTCGACAGGGGGCGCGTCGGGAAACACCATATATTTT.

The table lists this clonotype with many counts. The chain carries TRBV7-9 and TRBJ1-3, with TRBD1 identical over 7 bases. V lost 5 bases and J lost 4; bases outside the gene matches: 17. The germline V gene encodes CDR1 SEHNR and CDR2 FQNEAQ (reference sequence). The CDR3 contains 18 residues. This CDR3 is CASSATLRTGQRGNTIYF. Written as DNA, the CDR3 is TGTGCCAGCAGCGCAACCCTTAGGACAGGACAGAGAGGAAACACCATATATTTT.